Listed here is a single T cell receptor beta chain. The antigen remains undetermined. The junction departs from the called germline gene at one end, perhaps through a read error. This sample is part of a study of T cell repertoires in cytomegalovirus infection. Study background: Selected CMV epitopes included recently identified HLA-C-restricted ones as well as well-studied HLA-B-restricted ones. Matching HLA type, along with CMV infection, was indicated by public TCR beta signatures.

TCRdb used MiXCR to reprocess the reads, holding one entry per CDR3 protein. The sample lists around 900,000 distinct CDR3 sequences, approximately 31% occurring once. CDR3 size: 12 residues. The chain joins TRBV12-3 or TRBV12-4 to TRBJ2-5, with D possibly matching TRBD1 (5 bases). This specimen was cultured CD8+ T cells from PBMCs, taken from culture after CMV antigen stimulation. This sequence was found in a human donor in good health (CMV status not recorded). Some clones in this sample may be carry-over from other donors' samples. CDR3 bases: TGTGCCAGCAGTCAGGGAAGGTTAGATAGTCGCTTC. As protein: CASSQGRLDSRF.